This passage covers 7 T cell receptor beta chains from one sample sequenced in a study of cytomegalovirus exposure and HLA in healthy donors. TCRdb's table, derived via immunoSEQ multiplex PCR, lists solely in-frame clones and lacks some. The table has 130,000 to 150,000 clones, 86% seen once. Material: PBMCs. The receptors were gathered from a man younger than 35 in good health and CMV-seronegative.

There are a few counts of this clone. The V gene is TRBV14, the J gene TRBJ2-3; the match to TRBD2 covers 9 bases. Trimming removed 4 bases from V and 3 bases from J; junction bases left unmatched: 5. The length of the CDR3 is 15 residues. Germline V gene lookup returns CDR1 SGHDN and CDR2 FVKESK. In DNA form, the CDR3 reads TGTGCCAGCAGCCCGCGGGGGGGAGGTACAGATACGCAGTATTTT. Protein sequence: CASSPRGGGTDTQYF.

The chain uses TRBV27 and TRBJ1-1, with TRBD1 identical over 7 bases. V lost 2 bases and J lost 7; bases outside the gene matches: 4. The CDR3 consists of 13 residues. The germline CDR1 and CDR2 sequences are MNHEY and SMNVEV (reference sequence). As DNA, the CDR3 is TGTGCCAGCAGTTTAGGGGACAGACGTGAAGCTTTCTTT. It is translated as CASSLGDRREAFF.

V and J are TRBV10-3 and TRBJ1-1; TRBD1 matches at 7 bases. Germline V lookup: CDR1 ENHRY, CDR2 SYGVKD. Losses at the gene ends were 9 bases for V and 1 base for J; bases not matched to a gene: 5. This CDR3 region has 13 residues. The CDR3 DNA reads as TGTGCCATTGGGGGACAGAGGAACACTGAAGCTTTCTTT. Translated, it gives CAIGGQRNTEAFF.

This rearrangement joins TRBV6-6 to TRBJ1-5; D is ambiguous. Germline V lookup: CDR1 MNHNY, CDR2 SVGAGI (reference sequence). CDR3 length: 14 residues. Trimming removed 7 bases at V and 0 bases at J, with 10 bases between. CDR3 region: CASKLEASNQPQHF. The CDR3 bases are TGTGCCAGCAAGCTGGAGGCTAGCAATCAGCCCCAGCATTTT.

V usage is TRBV30 and J usage is TRBJ2-1, with 8 bases fitting TRBD1. This CDR3 has 13 residues. The V gene's germline CDR1 is GTSNPN and CDR2 SVGIG (reference sequence). The trim removed 1 base at V and 16 bases at J, leaving 12 bases unmatched. CDR3 in DNA: TGTGCCTGGAGTGCAGGAATCGGGACAGGCAGATTCTTC. Its translation: CAWSAGIGTGRFF.

The V gene is TRBV7-9, the J gene TRBJ2-1; D gene unclear. Germline values: CDR1 SEHNR, CDR2 FQNEAQ (reference sequence). Trimming cost V 7 bases and J 3 bases, with 22 bases left between them. The CDR3 is 17 residues long. The CDR3 coding sequence is TGTGCCAGCACCCCAATGTCCGGTCTAGATTACTACAATGAGCAGTTCTTC. It codes for CASTPMSGLDYYNEQFF.

The rearrangement joins TRBV29-1 to TRBJ1-1; TRBD1 agrees at 8 bases. There are 14 residues in the CDR3. Trimming took 4 bases from V and 3 from J; bases not matched to a gene: 7. CDR1 is SQVTM and CDR2 is ANQGSEA in the germline V gene. The CDR3 DNA is TGCAGCGTTGGGGACAGGAAAAAGCACACTGAAGCTTTCTTT. It encodes CSVGDRKKHTEAFF.